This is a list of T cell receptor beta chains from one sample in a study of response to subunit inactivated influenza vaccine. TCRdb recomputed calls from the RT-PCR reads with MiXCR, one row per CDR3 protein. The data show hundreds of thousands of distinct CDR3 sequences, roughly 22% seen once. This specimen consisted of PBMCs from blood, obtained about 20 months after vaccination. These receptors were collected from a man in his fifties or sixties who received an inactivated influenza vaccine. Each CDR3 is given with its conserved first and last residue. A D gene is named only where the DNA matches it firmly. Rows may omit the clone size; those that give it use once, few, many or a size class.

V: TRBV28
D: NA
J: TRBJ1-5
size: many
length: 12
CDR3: CASRGNNQPQHF
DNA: TGTGCCAGCAGGGGAAACAATCAGCCCCAGCATTTT

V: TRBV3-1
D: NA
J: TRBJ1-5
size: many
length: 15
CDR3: CASSQEGAGNQPQHF
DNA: TGTGCCAGCAGCCAAGAGGGGGCCGGCAATCAGCCCCAGCATTTT

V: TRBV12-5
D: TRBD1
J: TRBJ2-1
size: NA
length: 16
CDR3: CASGLMTGATYNEQFF
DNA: TGTGCTAGTGGTTTGATGACAGGGGCCACCTACAATGAGCAGTTCTTC

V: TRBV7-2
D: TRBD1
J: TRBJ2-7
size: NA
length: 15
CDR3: CASSLSYQGAYEQYF
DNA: TGTGCCAGCAGCTTATCCTACCAGGGGGCCTACGAGCAGTACTTC

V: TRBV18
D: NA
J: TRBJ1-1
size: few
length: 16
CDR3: CASSPERPVIGNEAFF
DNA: TGTGCCAGCTCACCAGAACGGCCAGTGATTGGGAATGAAGCTTTCTTT

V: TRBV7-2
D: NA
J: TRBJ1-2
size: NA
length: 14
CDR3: CASSPRDTAFGYTF
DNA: TGTGCCAGCAGCCCCCGGGACACCGCTTTTGGCTACACCTTC

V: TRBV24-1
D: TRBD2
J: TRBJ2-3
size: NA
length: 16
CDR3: CATSDGTRRDPDTQYF
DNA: TGTGCCACCAGTGATGGGACTAGGAGGGATCCAGATACGCAGTATTTT

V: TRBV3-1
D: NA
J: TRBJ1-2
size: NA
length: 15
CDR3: CANSLTGGQGNGYTF
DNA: TGTGCCAACAGCCTTACCGGGGGGCAGGGAAATGGCTACACCTTC

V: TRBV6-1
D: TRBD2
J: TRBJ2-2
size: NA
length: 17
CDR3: CASKKGLAGGDTGELFF
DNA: TGTGCCAGCAAAAAGGGACTAGCGGGGGGAGACACCGGGGAGCTGTTTTTT

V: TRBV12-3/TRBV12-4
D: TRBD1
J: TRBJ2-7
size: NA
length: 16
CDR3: CASSPGTVEFVYEQYF
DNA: TGTGCCAGCAGTCCAGGGACAGTTGAATTTGTATACGAGCAGTACTTC

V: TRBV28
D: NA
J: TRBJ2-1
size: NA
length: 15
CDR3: CASSGLPSSYNEQFF
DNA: TGTGCCAGCAGTGGCCTGCCGAGCTCCTACAATGAGCAGTTCTTC

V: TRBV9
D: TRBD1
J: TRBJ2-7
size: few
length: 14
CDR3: CASSDRDRGYEQYF
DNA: TGTGCCAGCAGCGACCGGGACAGGGGCTACGAGCAGTACTTC

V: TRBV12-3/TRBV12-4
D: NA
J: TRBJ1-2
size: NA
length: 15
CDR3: CASSWEGNGNYGYTF
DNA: TGTGCCAGCAGTTGGGAGGGAAACGGAAACTATGGCTACACCTTC

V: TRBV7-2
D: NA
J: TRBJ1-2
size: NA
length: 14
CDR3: CASSARPQAYGYTF
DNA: TGTGCCAGCAGCGCAAGGCCACAGGCCTATGGCTACACCTTC

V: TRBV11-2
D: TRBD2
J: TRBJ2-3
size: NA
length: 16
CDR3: CASSLEPAGGLDTQYF
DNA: TGTGCCAGCAGCTTAGAACCAGCGGGGGGGCTTGATACGCAGTATTTT

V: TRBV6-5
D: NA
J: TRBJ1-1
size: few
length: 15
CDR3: CASSYSMGGSTEAFF
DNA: TGTGCCAGCAGTTACTCGATGGGGGGAAGTACTGAAGCTTTCTTT

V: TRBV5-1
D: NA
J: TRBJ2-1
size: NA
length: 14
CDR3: CASRMDVFGGEQFF
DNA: TGCGCCAGCAGAATGGACGTATTCGGGGGTGAGCAGTTCTTC

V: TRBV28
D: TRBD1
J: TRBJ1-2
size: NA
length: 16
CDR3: CASSSGTATGNYGYTF
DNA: TGTGCCAGCAGTTCCGGGACAGCTACGGGAAACTATGGCTACACCTTC

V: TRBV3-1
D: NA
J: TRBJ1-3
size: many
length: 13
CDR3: CASSPRQGNTIYF
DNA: TGTGCCAGCAGCCCCCGGCAAGGAAACACCATATATTTT

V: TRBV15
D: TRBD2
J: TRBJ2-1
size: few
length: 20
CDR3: CATSRDRGLALSVQYNEQFF
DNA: TGTGCCACCAGCAGAGATAGGGGACTAGCCCTGTCAGTCCAATACAATGAGCAGTTCTTC

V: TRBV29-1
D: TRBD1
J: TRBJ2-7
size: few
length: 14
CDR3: CSVPAGTGGYEQYF
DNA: TGCAGCGTTCCCGCCGGGACAGGGGGCTACGAGCAGTACTTC

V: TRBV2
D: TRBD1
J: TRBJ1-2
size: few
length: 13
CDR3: CASRMGQGDGYTF
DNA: TGTGCCAGCAGAATGGGACAGGGTGATGGCTACACCTTC

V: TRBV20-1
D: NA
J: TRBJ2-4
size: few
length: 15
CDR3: CSARVRDISKNIQYF
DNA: TGCAGTGCTAGAGTTAGGGACATTTCCAAAAACATTCAGTACTTC

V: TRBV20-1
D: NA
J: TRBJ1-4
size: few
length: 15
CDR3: CSADVPGATNEKLFF
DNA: TGCAGTGCTGACGTTCCAGGGGCAACTAATGAAAAACTGTTTTTT

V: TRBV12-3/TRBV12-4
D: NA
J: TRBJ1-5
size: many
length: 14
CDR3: CASSLAVVRQPQHF
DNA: TGTGCCAGCAGTTTAGCGGTGGTGAGGCAGCCCCAGCATTTT

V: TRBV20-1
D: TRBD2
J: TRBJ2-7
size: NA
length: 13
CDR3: CSANSGRAYEQYF
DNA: TGCAGTGCTAATAGCGGGAGAGCCTACGAGCAGTACTTC

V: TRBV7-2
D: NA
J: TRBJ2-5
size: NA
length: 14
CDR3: CASSKPRVGETQYF
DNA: TGTGCCAGCAGCAAACCTAGGGTGGGAGAGACCCAGTACTTC

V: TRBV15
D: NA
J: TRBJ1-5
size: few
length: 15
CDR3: CATSLSLNSNQPQHF
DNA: TGTGCCACCAGCCTTAGCCTCAATAGCAATCAGCCCCAGCATTTT

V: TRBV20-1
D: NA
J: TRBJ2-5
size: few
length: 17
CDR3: CSGGREGAMSIQETQYF
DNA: TGCAGTGGGGGTCGGGAGGGGGCCATGTCAATCCAAGAGACCCAGTACTTC

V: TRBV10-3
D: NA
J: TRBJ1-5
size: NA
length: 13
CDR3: CAIKGVSNQPQHF
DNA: TGTGCCATCAAGGGGGTTAGCAATCAGCCCCAGCATTTT

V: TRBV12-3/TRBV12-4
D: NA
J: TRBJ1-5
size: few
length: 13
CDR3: CASRQAINQPQHF
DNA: TGTGCCAGCAGACAGGCCATCAATCAGCCCCAGCATTTT

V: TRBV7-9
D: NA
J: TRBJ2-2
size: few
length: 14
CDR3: CASSFIRNTGELFF
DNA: TGTGCCAGCAGCTTCATACGCAACACCGGGGAGCTGTTTTTT

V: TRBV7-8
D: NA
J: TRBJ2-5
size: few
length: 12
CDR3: CASKELQETQYF
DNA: TGTGCCAGCAAGGAACTCCAAGAGACCCAGTACTTC

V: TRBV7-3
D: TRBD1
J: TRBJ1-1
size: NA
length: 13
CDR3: CASSTGMGTEAFF
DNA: TGTGCCAGTTCGACAGGGATGGGGACTGAAGCTTTCTTT

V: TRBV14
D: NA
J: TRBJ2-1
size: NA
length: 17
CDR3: CASSQGWLAKSYNEQFF
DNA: TGTGCCAGCAGCCAAGGTTGGCTAGCGAAAAGCTACAATGAGCAGTTCTTC

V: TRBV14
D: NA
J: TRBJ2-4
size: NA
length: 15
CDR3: CASSPLGGLNNIQYF
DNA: TGTGCCAGCAGCCCTTTGGGGGGCCTAAACAACATTCAGTACTTC

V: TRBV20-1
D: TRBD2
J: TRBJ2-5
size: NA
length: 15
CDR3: CSALLAGGQLETQYF
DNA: TGCAGTGCTTTGTTAGCGGGGGGGCAATTGGAGACCCAGTACTTC

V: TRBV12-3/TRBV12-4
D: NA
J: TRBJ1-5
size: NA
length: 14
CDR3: CASSLLGSNQPQHF
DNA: TGTGCCAGCAGTTTATTAGGTAGCAATCAGCCCCAGCATTTT

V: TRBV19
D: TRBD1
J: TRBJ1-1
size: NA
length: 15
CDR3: CASSMGAGTGTEAFF
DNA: TGTGCCAGTAGTATGGGAGCCGGGACAGGCACTGAAGCTTTCTTT

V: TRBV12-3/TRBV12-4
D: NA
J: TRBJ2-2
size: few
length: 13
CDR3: CASSPVLTGELFF
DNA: TGTGCCAGCAGTCCAGTCCTGACCGGGGAGCTGTTTTTT

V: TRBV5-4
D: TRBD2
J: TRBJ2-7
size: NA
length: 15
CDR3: CASSPPGLAGDEQYF
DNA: TGTGCCAGCAGCCCTCCGGGACTAGCGGGGGACGAGCAGTACTTC